This passage covers 23 T cell receptor beta chains from one sample sequenced in a study of response to subunit inactivated influenza vaccine. TCRdb fed the RT-PCR reads into MiXCR, producing one record per CDR3 protein. The sample has hundreds of thousands of distinct CDR3 sequences, approximately 18% seen once. The sample was PBMCs from blood, taken approximately 5 days after vaccination. Every receptor here comes from a man aged 45-60 years who received an inactivated influenza vaccine.

This clonotype was found a few times. V usage is TRBV11-2 and J usage is TRBJ2-2; TRBD2 matches at 7 bases. Trimming at V came to 8 bases and at J to 0 bases, leaving 12 bases not matched to a gene. In germline, CDR1 is SGHAT, CDR2 FQNNGV. The CDR3 consists of 17 residues. DNA for the CDR3: TGTGCCAGCCATCGGGGAGGGGTCCCCGCGAACACCGGGGAGCTGTTTTTT. Translated, it gives CASHRGGVPANTGELFF.

This clonotype was detected only a few times. This chain links TRBV10-3 with TRBJ2-1; 9 bases are shared with TRBD1. The CDR3 has 16 amino acids. Germline V gene sequence: CDR1 ENHRY, CDR2 SYGVKD. V lost 0 bases and J lost 5; bases outside the gene matches: 5. The CDR3 region has the DNA TGTGCCATCAGTGAGTCGTTCCGGGACAGGGACAATGAGCAGTTCTTC. Encoded protein: CAISESFRDRDNEQFF.

V usage is TRBV15 and J usage is TRBJ2-3; weak D call: TRBD2 (5 bases). CDR1 and CDR2 from the germline V gene are LNHNV and YYDKDF (reference sequence). The CDR3 loop spans 15 amino acids. V was trimmed by 0 bases and J by 4 bases, leaving 11 bases between them. CDR3 loop: CATSRDSRGSDTQYF. CDR3 in DNA: TGTGCCACCAGCAGAGATTCTCGGGGATCAGATACGCAGTATTTT. The full variable domain, with the rest looked up from reference TRBV15 and TRBJ2-3, is DAMVIQNPRYQVTQFGKPVTLSCSQTLNHNVMYWYQQKSSQAPKLLFHYYDKDFNNEADTPDNFQSRRPNTSFCFLDIRSPGLGDTAMYLCATSRDSRGSDTQYFGPGTRLTVL.

This chain joins TRBV12-3 or TRBV12-4 and TRBJ2-2; TRBD1 matches 9 bases. The V segment lost 0 bases and the J segment 2 bases; nucleotides outside the gene matches: 7. The length of the CDR3 is 18 residues. The CDR3 loop is CASSLAITGGANTGELFF. The CDR3 region has the DNA TGTGCCAGCAGTTTAGCGATTACAGGGGGCGCAAACACCGGGGAGCTGTTTTTT.

For this clonotype: A read error may produce the germline difference seen at one junction end. The chain employs TRBV18 and TRBJ1-1; D perhaps matches TRBD1 (5 bases). This CDR3 is built from 15 residues. CDR1 is KGHSH, CDR2 LQKENI, per germline. The CDR3 region has the DNA TGTGCCAGCTCACCGGCCTCGGGAGGGGCTGTCGAAGTTTTCTTT. Its translation: CASSPASGGAVEVFF.

V usage is TRBV2 and J usage is TRBJ2-7, with 8 bases matching TRBD1. This CDR3 is 14 amino acids long. Germline CDR1 and CDR2: SNHLY and FYNNEI. V gave up 5 bases and J gave up 2 bases; unmatched junction bases: 5. The CDR3 DNA reads TGTGCCAGCAGTACGGGACAGGCAGCCTACGAGCAGTACTTC. As protein: CASSTGQAAYEQYF.

This clonotype came up a few times. The chain joins TRBV11-2 to TRBJ1-4, with 7 bases identical to TRBD1. J lost 14 bases, V lost 4 bases, and 10 bases had no gene match. Looked up from germline, CDR1 is SGHAT and CDR2 is FQNNGV. The CDR3 contains 13 residues. The DNA for the CDR3 is TGTGCCAGCAGCTCAAACTATGGGACAGCCCTGTTTTTT. Its protein is CASSSNYGTALFF.

Only a few counts were recorded for this clonotype. The chain combines TRBV6-5 with TRBJ2-4; possible D gene TRBD1, 5 bases. The CDR3 has 15 residues. Germline CDR1 MNHEY, CDR2 SVGAGI. V lost 4 bases and J lost 2, with 12 bases in between. The DNA of the CDR3 is TGTGCCAGCAGTTCCTCCCAGGGTTCCAAAAACATTCAGTACTTC. Protein product: CASSSSQGSKNIQYF.

V gene TRBV27 combines with J gene TRBJ2-1; 11 nucleotides agree with TRBD1. Germline CDR1 reads MNHEY; CDR2 reads SMNVEV (reference sequence). The CDR3 extends over 15 amino acids. V lost 6 bases, J lost 13 bases, and 14 bases stayed unmatched. The CDR3 nucleotides are TGTGCCAGCAGGCCTGGGACAGGGGGTTTGCGGTCACAGTTCTTC. Translation: CASRPGTGGLRSQFF.

CDR3 sequence: CASSFRQGETNEQFF. The CDR3 DNA reads as TGCGCCAGCAGCTTTCGACAGGGGGAGACCAATGAGCAGTTCTTC. The chain has TRBV4-1 and TRBJ2-1; 9 bases fit TRBD1. Germline V CDR1 and CDR2: MGHRA, YSYEKL. Trimming removed 5 bases from V and 6 bases from J; junction bases left unmatched: 8. The CDR3 contains 15 residues.

This clonotype appeared once. A junction boundary mismatches the germline segment, possibly from a read error. V gene TRBV20-1 combines with J gene TRBJ1-6, with D possibly TRBD1 on 6 matching bases. CDR1 is DFQATT and CDR2 is SNEGSKA in the germline V gene (reference sequence). The CDR3 has 14 amino acids. The CDR3 coding sequence is TGCAGTGCTGACAGGCGCGCAGGGAATTCACCACTCCACTTT. This gives the protein CSADRRAGNSPLHF.

This clonotype showed up just a few times. This chain uses TRBV6-1 with TRBJ1-2; D is unresolved. Trimming stripped 3 bases from V and 8 bases from J, with 13 bases between. The CDR3 loop spans 13 amino acids. Germline V CDR1 and CDR2: MNHNS, SASEGT. The CDR3 nucleotides read TGTGCCAGCAGTGATGGTTGGGAGGGCGGCTACACCTTC. Its protein product is CASSDGWEGGYTF.

V is TRBV4-2 and J is TRBJ2-7; no firm D call. CDR3 length: 11 residues. Trimming left V 3 bases short and J 6 bases short, with 6 bases between. CDR1 is LGHNA, CDR2 YNFKEQ, per germline. CDR3 protein: CASSHGVEQYF. The CDR3 nucleotides read TGTGCCAGCAGCCATGGAGTCGAGCAGTACTTC.

The chain links TRBV28 to TRBJ1-4; D is uncertain. Trimming removed 8 bases from V and 5 bases from J, with 12 bases in between. The CDR3 spans 13 residues. The V gene's germline CDR1 is MDHEN and CDR2 SYDVKM. In DNA, the CDR3 is TGTGCCAGCGGCAGTGGGTTAAATGAAAAACTGTTTTTT. This codes for CASGSGLNEKLFF.

As DNA, the CDR3 is TGTGCCAGCAGCCAAGGGAGGACTGTCCTATCTCTAAACACCATATATTTT. This codes for CASSQGRTVLSLNTIYF. The chain uses TRBV14 and TRBJ1-3, with unresolved D. The CDR3 has 17 amino acids. Germline CDR1 reads SGHDN; CDR2 reads FVKESK. V was trimmed by 1 base and J by 6 bases, leaving 19 bases between them. The entire variable domain, with the rest obtained from reference TRBV14 and TRBJ1-3, is as follows: EAGVTQFPSHSVIEKGQTVTLRCDPISGHDNLYWYRRVMGKEIKFLLHFVKESKQDESGMPNNRFLAERTGGTYSTLKVQPAELEDSGVYFCASSQGRTVLSLNTIYFGEGSWLTVV.

This clonotype turned up a few times. The chain is built from TRBV6-5 and TRBJ2-5; no clear D gene. Trimming removed 2 bases from V and 2 bases from J, with 12 bases in between. The germline gives CDR1 MNHEY, CDR2 SVGAGI. The length of the CDR3 is 15 residues. The CDR3 is CASSYKGRSQETQYF. CDR3 sequence (DNA): TGTGCCAGCAGTTACAAGGGTCGCAGTCAAGAGACCCAGTACTTC.

This clonotype is a singleton in its sample. This chain's CDR3 is CASSQEWGQNEKLFF. The CDR3 DNA sequence: TGTGCCAGCAGCCAAGAATGGGGTCAGAATGAAAAACTGTTTTTT. The chain recombines TRBV4-2 with TRBJ1-4; D gene unclear. V was cut by 0 bases and J by 5 bases, with 10 bases left in between. The germline CDR1 and CDR2 sequences are LGHNA and YNFKEQ. The CDR3 length is 15 residues.

The chain couples TRBV15 to TRBJ2-2, with D possibly being TRBD1 or TRBD2 (6 bases each). Germline assignment: CDR1 LNHNV and CDR2 YYDKDF (reference sequence). V lost 6 bases and J 0 bases, leaving 11 bases between the germline ends. CDR3 length equals 15 residues. The chain's CDR3 is CATSPRGANTGELFF. The CDR3 coding sequence is TGTGCCACCAGTCCGAGGGGGGCGAACACCGGGGAGCTGTTTTTT.

The gene calls are TRBV6-1 and TRBJ2-2; either TRBD1 or TRBD2 may supply D (5 bases each). Germline V lookup: CDR1 MNHNS, CDR2 SASEGT. With 6 bases removed from V and 5 bases from J, the gap between germline ends came to 13 bases. The length of the CDR3 is 14 residues. The CDR3 reads CASSRMGETGELFF. For the CDR3, the DNA is TGTGCCAGCAGCCGAATGGGGGAAACCGGGGAGCTGTTTTTT.

This clonotype was counted only a few times. This chain joins TRBV7-2 and TRBJ2-3; 11 bases are shared with TRBD2. Trimming took 5 bases from V and 2 from J; bases not matched to a gene: 6. Germline loops: CDR1 SGHTA, CDR2 FQGNSA. The CDR3 totals 16 residues. The CDR3 sequence is CASSISGGGLTDTQYF. CDR3 sequence (DNA): TGTGCCAGCAGCATTAGCGGGGGGGGCCTCACAGATACGCAGTATTTT.

This clonotype was counted many times. The chain links TRBV7-2 to TRBJ1-1; weak D call: TRBD1 (5 bases). The germline V and J ends were trimmed by 10 bases and 2 bases, with 17 bases remaining between them. There are 14 residues in the CDR3. Germline lookup yields CDR1 SGHTA and CDR2 FQGNSA. The CDR3 region is CATAWGGVNTEAFF. CDR3 nucleotide sequence: TGTGCCACCGCGTGGGGGGGAGTTAACACTGAAGCTTTCTTT.

In this sample, this clonotype turned up a few times. The chain recombines TRBV7-2 with TRBJ1-6; tentative D call: TRBD1 (6 bases). V lost 6 bases and J 7 bases, leaving 16 bases between the germline ends. CDR1 SGHTA and CDR2 FQGNSA come from the germline V gene. The CDR3 consists of 15 residues. CDR3 residues: CASRYDRQSNSPLHF. CDR3 sequence (DNA): TGTGCCAGCAGATATGACAGGCAGTCGAATTCACCCCTCCACTTT.

The rearrangement uses TRBV11-2 and TRBJ1-1, with a weak D call TRBD1 (5 bases). Germline V gives CDR1 SGHAT, CDR2 FQNNGV. The length of the CDR3 is 14 residues. Trimming removed 5 bases from V and 5 bases from J, with 15 bases in between. The CDR3 bases are TGTGCCAGCAGCGGTCGCCGGTGGGGGACTGAAGCTTTCTTT. Encoded protein: CASSGRRWGTEAFF.